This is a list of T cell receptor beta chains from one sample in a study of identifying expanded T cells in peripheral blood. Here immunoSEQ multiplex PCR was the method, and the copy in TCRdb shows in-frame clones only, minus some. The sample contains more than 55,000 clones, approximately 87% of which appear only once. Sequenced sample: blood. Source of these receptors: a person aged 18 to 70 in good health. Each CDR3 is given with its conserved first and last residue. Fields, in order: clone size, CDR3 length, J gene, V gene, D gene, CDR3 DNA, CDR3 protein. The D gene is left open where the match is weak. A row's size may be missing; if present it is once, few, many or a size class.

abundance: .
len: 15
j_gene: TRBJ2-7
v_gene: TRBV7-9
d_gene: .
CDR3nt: TGTGCCAGCAGCTTACCTGGTAGCGGTACCTACGAGCAGTACTTC
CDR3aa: CASSLPGSGTYEQYF

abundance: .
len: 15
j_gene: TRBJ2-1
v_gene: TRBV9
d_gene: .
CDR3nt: TGTGCCAGCAGCGTAGCGGGTAGCCCCCACAATGAGCAGTTCTTC
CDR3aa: CASSVAGSPHNEQFF

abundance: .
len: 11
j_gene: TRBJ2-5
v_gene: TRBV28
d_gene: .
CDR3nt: TGTGCCAGCAGTCTCGGATACGGCCAGTACTTC
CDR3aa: CASSLGYGQYF

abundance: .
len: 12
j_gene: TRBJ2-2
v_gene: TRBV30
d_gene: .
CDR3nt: TGTGCCTGGAGTACGAACACCGGGGAGCTGTTTTTT
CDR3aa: CAWSTNTGELFF

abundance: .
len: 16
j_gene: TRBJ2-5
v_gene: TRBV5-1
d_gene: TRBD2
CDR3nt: TGCGCCAGCAGCTTGGGTCTAGCGGGGAGGGAAGAGACCCAGTACTTC
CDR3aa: CASSLGLAGREETQYF

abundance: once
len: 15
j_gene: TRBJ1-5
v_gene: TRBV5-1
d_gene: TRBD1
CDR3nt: TGCGCCAGCAGCTTGGGGACAGGGGGCAATCAGCCCCAGCATTTT
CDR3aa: CASSLGTGGNQPQHF

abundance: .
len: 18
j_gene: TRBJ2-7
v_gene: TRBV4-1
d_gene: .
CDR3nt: TGCGCCAGCAGCCAACTGGGGGGTCGGGGCCAGAGCTCCTACGAGCAGTACTTC
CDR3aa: CASSQLGGRGQSSYEQYF

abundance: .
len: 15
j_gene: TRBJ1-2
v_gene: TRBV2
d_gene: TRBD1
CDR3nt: TGTGCCAGCAGGGCCGGGACAGGGAATAACTATGGCTACACCTTC
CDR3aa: CASRAGTGNNYGYTF

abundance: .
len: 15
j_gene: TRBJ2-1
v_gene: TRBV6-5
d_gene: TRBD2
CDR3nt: TGTGCCAGCAGCCCCCGACGGGGGGGCCGTAATGAGCAGTTCTTC
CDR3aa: CASSPRRGGRNEQFF

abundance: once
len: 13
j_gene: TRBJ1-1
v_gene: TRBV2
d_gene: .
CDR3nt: TGTGCCAGCAGCCCTCTTAGAAACACTGAAGCTTTCTTT
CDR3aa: CASSPLRNTEAFF

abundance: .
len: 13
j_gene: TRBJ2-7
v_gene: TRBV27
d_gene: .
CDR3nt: TGTGCCAGCAGTTTATATCCAGACTACGAGCAGTACTTC
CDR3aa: CASSLYPDYEQYF

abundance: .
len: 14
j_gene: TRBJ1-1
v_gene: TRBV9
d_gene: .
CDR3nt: TGTGCCAGCAGCCCCGAGACAACAGGGACTGAAGCTTTCTTT
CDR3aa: CASSPETTGTEAFF

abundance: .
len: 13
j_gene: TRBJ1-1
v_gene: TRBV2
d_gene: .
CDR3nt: TGTGCCAGCATTCGACAGGTAGACACTGAAGCTTTCTTT
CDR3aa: CASIRQVDTEAFF

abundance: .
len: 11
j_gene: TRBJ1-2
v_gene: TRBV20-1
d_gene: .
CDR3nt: TGCAGTGCTAGAGCTGGGGGTGGCTACACCTTC
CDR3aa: CSARAGGGYTF

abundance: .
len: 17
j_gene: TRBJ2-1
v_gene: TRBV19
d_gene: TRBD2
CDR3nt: TGTGCCAGTAGTATCCGACTAGCGGGAGCCACCTACAATGAGCAGTTCTTC
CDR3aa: CASSIRLAGATYNEQFF

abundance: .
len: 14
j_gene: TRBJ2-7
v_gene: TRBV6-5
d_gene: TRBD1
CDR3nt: TGTGCCAGCAGTTATTCCCGGACAGGGAACGAGCAGTACTTC
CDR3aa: CASSYSRTGNEQYF

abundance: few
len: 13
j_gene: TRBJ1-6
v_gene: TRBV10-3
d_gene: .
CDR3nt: TGTGCCATCGCCGACCGGGATAATTCACCCCTCCACTTT
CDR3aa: CAIADRDNSPLHF

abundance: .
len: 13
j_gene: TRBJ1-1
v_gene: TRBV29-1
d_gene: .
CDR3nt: TGCAGCGTTGAGGGGGGAATGAACACTGAAGCTTTCTTT
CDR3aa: CSVEGGMNTEAFF

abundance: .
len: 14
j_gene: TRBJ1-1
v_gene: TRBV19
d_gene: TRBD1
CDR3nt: TGTGCCAGTAGTAGCCGCAGGGGGCCCACTGAAGCTTTCTTT
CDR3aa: CASSSRRGPTEAFF

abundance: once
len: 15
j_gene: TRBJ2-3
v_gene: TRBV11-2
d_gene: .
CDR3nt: TGTGCCAGCAGCTTAGACGGCAGGTCCACAGATACGCAGTATTTT
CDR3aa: CASSLDGRSTDTQYF

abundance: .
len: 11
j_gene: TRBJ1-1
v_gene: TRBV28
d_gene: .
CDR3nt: TGTGCCAGCAGTTCAGGCAGAAGGGCTTTCTTT
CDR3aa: CASSSGRRAFF

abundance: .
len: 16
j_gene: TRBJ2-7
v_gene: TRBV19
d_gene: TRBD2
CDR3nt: TGTGCCTCGAGTGGGGCTAGCGGGGTCCGGCTCTACGAGCAGTACTTC
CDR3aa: CASSGASGVRLYEQYF

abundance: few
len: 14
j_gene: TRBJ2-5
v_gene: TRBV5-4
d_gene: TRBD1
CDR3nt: TGTGCCAGCAGCCTCGGGACAGACCAAGAGACCCAGTACTTC
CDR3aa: CASSLGTDQETQYF

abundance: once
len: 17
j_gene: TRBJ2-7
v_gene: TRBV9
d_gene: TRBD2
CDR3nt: TGTGCCAGCACCGACGTCCATTTAGCGGGCGTCTCCTACGAGCAGTACTTC
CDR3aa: CASTDVHLAGVSYEQYF

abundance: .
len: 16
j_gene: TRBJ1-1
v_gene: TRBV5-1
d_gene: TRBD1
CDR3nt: TGCGCCAGCAGTCTTCTCCCCCTTACAGGGGGCCCTGAAGCTTTCTTT
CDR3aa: CASSLLPLTGGPEAFF

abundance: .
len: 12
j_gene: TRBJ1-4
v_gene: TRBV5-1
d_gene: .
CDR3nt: TGCGCCAGCAGCTTGGATGGTCTCGAACTGTTTTTT
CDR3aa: CASSLDGLELFF

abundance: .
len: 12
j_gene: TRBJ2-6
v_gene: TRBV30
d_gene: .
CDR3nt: TGTGGCGGGGATGCTGGGGCCAACGTCCTGACTTTC
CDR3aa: CGGDAGANVLTF

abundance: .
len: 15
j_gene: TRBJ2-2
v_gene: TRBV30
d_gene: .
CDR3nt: TGTGCCTGGAGTGTACTTCTGGGGGTAGGCGGGGAGCTGTTTTTT
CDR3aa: CAWSVLLGVGGELFF

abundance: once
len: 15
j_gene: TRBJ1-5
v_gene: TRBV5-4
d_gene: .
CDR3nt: TGTGCCAGCAGCCGCGACGGCTATAGCAATCAGCCCCAGCATTTT
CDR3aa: CASSRDGYSNQPQHF

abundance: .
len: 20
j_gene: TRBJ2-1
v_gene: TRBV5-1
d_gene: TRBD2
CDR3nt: TGCGCCAGCAGCTTGGCCGACATAGCGGGAGGGCCGGTCGGCTACAATGAGCAGTTCTTC
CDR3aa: CASSLADIAGGPVGYNEQFF

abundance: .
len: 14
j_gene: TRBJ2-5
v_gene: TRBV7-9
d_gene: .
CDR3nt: TGTGCCAGCAGCCCGGGACAAGGACAAGAGACCCAGTACTTC
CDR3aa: CASSPGQGQETQYF

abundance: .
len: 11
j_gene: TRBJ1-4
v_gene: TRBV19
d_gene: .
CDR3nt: TGTGCCAGTAGTACCCATGGGGAGCCCGTTTTT
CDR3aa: CASSTHGEPVF

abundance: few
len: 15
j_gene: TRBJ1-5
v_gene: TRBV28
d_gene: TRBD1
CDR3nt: TGTGCCAGCAAACCGACAGGGGGCGGGGGACAGCCCCAGCATTTT
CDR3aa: CASKPTGGGGQPQHF

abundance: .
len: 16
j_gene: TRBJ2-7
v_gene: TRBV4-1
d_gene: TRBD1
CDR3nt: TGCGCCAGCAGCCAAGGCCCGGGACAGGGATTCAAAGAGCAGTACTTC
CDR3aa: CASSQGPGQGFKEQYF

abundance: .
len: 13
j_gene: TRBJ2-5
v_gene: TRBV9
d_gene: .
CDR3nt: TGTGCCAGCAGCGGGACAAGGGAAGAGACCCAGTACTTC
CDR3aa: CASSGTREETQYF

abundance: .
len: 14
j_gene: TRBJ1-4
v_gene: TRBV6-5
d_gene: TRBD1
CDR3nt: TGTGCCAGCAGTTTACAGGGGGCGGATGAAAAACTGTTTTTT
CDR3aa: CASSLQGADEKLFF

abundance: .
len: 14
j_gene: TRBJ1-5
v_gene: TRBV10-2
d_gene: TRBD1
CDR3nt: TGCGCCAGCAGACAGGGGTATAGCAATCAGCCCCAGCATTTT
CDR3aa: CASRQGYSNQPQHF